A selection of T cell receptor beta chains follows, all from one sample in a study of cytomegalovirus exposure and HLA in healthy donors. Sequencing was performed with immunoSEQ multiplex PCR; in TCRdb, only in-frame clones are kept and a portion is missing. Of 100,000 to 150,000 clones in the sample, about 73% were seen once. Sequencing input: PBMCs. The receptor source for this set is a woman between 50 and 59 years old in good health and CMV-seropositive. CDR3s include the opening cysteine and the closing phenylalanine or tryptophan. The D gene is left open where the match is weak. Rows give clone size only sometimes, using once, few, many, or a class for an expanded clone.

J gene	D gene	V gene	clone size	CDR3 DNA	CDR3 protein
TRBJ2-7	-	TRBV30	-	TGTGCCTGGAGTGTAATCAGGGGAAACGAGCAGTACTTC	CAWSVIRGNEQYF
TRBJ2-1	TRBD2	TRBV19	-	TGTGCCAGTAGTTCGCCTAGCGGGGGGGCCGAGTATGAGCAGTTCTTC	CASSSPSGGAEYEQFF
TRBJ2-7	-	TRBV4-2	-	TGTGCCAGCAGCCAATCGGGACACCCAAGCTACGAGCAGTACTTC	CASSQSGHPSYEQYF
TRBJ2-5	-	TRBV6-6	-	TGTGCCAGCAATCACCAGCGGGCAGGGATGAGGGAGACCCAGTACTTC	CASNHQRAGMRETQYF
TRBJ2-1	TRBD2	TRBV9	few	TGTGCCAGCAGCCTAGAGGGGCGGGGGGGTATAAATGAGCAGTTCTTC	CASSLEGRGGINEQFF
TRBJ1-6	-	TRBV15	-	TGTGCCACCAGCAGAGGGCAGGAGGATAATTCACCCCTCCACTTT	CATSRGQEDNSPLHF
TRBJ2-3	-	TRBV5-1	-	TGCGCCAGCAGCTTGGCACTAGTATCCCTCACAGATACGCAGTATTTT	CASSLALVSLTDTQYF
TRBJ2-5	-	TRBV5-1	few	TGCGCCAGCAGCAAAAGACCGGGGGAGACCCAGTACTTC	CASSKRPGETQYF
TRBJ2-3	-	TRBV25-1	-	TGTGCCAGCAGTGACTGGCAGGGCCCCACAGATACGCAGTATTTT	CASSDWQGPTDTQYF
TRBJ2-4	-	TRBV6-5	-	TGTGCCAGCAGCTCTGGCCTCCGGGGAAACATTCAGTACTTC	CASSSGLRGNIQYF
TRBJ2-1	TRBD2	TRBV5-5	-	TGTGCCAGCGGACTAGCGGGGGGAAATGAGCAGTTCTTC	CASGLAGGNEQFF
TRBJ1-1	TRBD1	TRBV6-5	-	TGTGCCAGCAGTTATGGCAGGGGGCCTGGGAACACTGAAGCTTTCTTT	CASSYGRGPGNTEAFF
TRBJ2-1	TRBD2	TRBV10-1	-	TGCGCCAGCAGTGCGCTAGCGGGGGGTCAGCAGTTCTTC	CASSALAGGQQFF
TRBJ2-6	TRBD1	TRBV11-3	-	TGTGCCAGCAGCCCGGGACAGGCTGGGGCCAACGTCCTGACTTTC	CASSPGQAGANVLTF
TRBJ1-1	TRBD1	TRBV6-1	-	TGTGCCAGCAGCCAACAGGGGTTTAACACTGAAGCTTTCTTT	CASSQQGFNTEAFF
TRBJ2-7	-	TRBV6-1	-	TGTGCCAGCAGTGAAAGGGACTGGGGTTGGGAGCAGTACTTC	CASSERDWGWEQYF
TRBJ2-6	TRBD1	TRBV10-3	-	TGTGCCATCGAATCGGGGACAGGGGGAATCTCTGGGGCCAACGTCCTGACTTTC	CAIESGTGGISGANVLTF
TRBJ1-5	-	TRBV28	-	TGTGCCAGCAGTTTTTTCGGGGGTACACAGCCCCAGCATTTT	CASSFFGGTQPQHF
TRBJ2-1	TRBD2	TRBV4-1	once	TGCGCCAGCAGCCATGGGAGACTAGCGGGGGGTAGGGGTGAGCAGTTCTTC	CASSHGRLAGGRGEQFF
TRBJ2-3	-	TRBV2	once	TGTGCCAGCAGTCCAACTAGTGATACGCAGTATTTT	CASSPTSDTQYF
TRBJ2-1	TRBD2	TRBV7-9	once	TGTGCCAGCAGCTTAGATCCAGCGGGACCTAATGAGCAGTTCTTC	CASSLDPAGPNEQFF
TRBJ2-5	-	TRBV5-1	-	TGCGCCAGCAGCTTGGTGGGTCGAGGGACCCAGTACTTC	CASSLVGRGTQYF
TRBJ1-4	TRBD1	TRBV4-2	few	TGTGCCAGCAGCCAAGCCGGGACAGGGAGTGAAAAACTGTTTTTT	CASSQAGTGSEKLFF
TRBJ2-7	TRBD2	TRBV27	once	TGTGCCAGCACCGCTAGCGGTTCCTACGAGCAGTACTTC	CASTASGSYEQYF
TRBJ2-1	TRBD2	TRBV7-2	-	TGTGCCAGCAGCTTGTGGGCGAAAGCGGGGGGGTACGAGCAGTTCTTC	CASSLWAKAGGYEQFF
TRBJ1-5	TRBD1	TRBV7-3	-	TGTTCCAGCAGCCCCTGGGACAGGGAAGGAGTAATAGTTAGCAATCAGCCCCAGCATTTT	CSSSPWDREGVIVSNQPQHF
TRBJ2-7	TRBD1	TRBV2	-	TGTGCCAGCAGCTTTGGACAGGCCCACTACGAGCAGTACTTC	CASSFGQAHYEQYF
TRBJ1-5	-	TRBV6-1	few	TGTGCCAGCAGCCGAGGTGGGAGTTCCAATCAGCCCCAGCATTTT	CASSRGGSSNQPQHF
TRBJ1-2	TRBD1	TRBV6-6	-	TGTGCCAGCAGTTACGACAGGGCTGGCTACACCTTC	CASSYDRAGYTF
TRBJ1-2	-	TRBV7-8	-	TGTGCCAGCAGCTTATACCCAGGGGTCTCCGCAATATATGGCTACACCTTC	CASSLYPGVSAIYGYTF
TRBJ2-5	TRBD2	TRBV6-1	-	TGTGCCAGCAGTGCCGAATACTCACTAGCGGGCCAAGAGACCCAGTACTTC	CASSAEYSLAGQETQYF
TRBJ1-5	-	TRBV6-1	-	TGTGCCACCCACAAGGGGGAAGCAAGCAATCAGCCCCAGCATTTT	CATHKGEASNQPQHF
TRBJ1-2	-	TRBV19	-	TGTGCCAGTAGTATAGACGGCAGTTCTATGAGGGGCTACACCTTC	CASSIDGSSMRGYTF
TRBJ1-5	-	TRBV30	few	TGTGCCTGGAGTACCAGGGCAGGGCCCCAGCATTTT	CAWSTRAGPQHF
TRBJ1-4	-	TRBV4-3	once	TGCGCCAGCAGCCAATCTACAGCTATTCGGGAAAAACTGTTTTTT	CASSQSTAIREKLFF
TRBJ2-3	TRBD2	TRBV2	-	TGTGCCAGCAGTGAAGCGGTCAAGCGGGGGTCGGATACGCAGTATTTT	CASSEAVKRGSDTQYF
TRBJ1-5	TRBD1	TRBV6-1	-	TGTGCCAGCAGTGGCGACAGGGGGCGCAATCAGCCCCAGCATTTT	CASSGDRGRNQPQHF
TRBJ2-7	-	TRBV19	few	TGTGCCAGTAGTATGTGGGGGGGCCCCCCCCAGGAGCAGTACTTC	CASSMWGGPPQEQYF
TRBJ2-1	TRBD2	TRBV5-1	-	TGCGCCAGCAGCTTGCTAGCGGGGGCCTACAATGAGCAGTTCTTC	CASSLLAGAYNEQFF
TRBJ2-1	-	TRBV7-9	-	TGTGCCAGCAGCTTAGGGGCCCTTACCAATGAGCAGTTCTTC	CASSLGALTNEQFF